The T cell receptor beta chain under discussion was sequenced for a study of T cell repertoires in cytomegalovirus infection (dated by TCRdb to 2018 to 2020). Regarding the study in general: Because public TCR beta signatures pointed to carriage of CMV infection together with the matching HLA type, the HLA type of each donor mattered for the analysis. Study-wide findings and limitations: In both this cohort and an independent roughly 330-donor cohort, the cumulative frequency of public TCR beta family members distinguished carriers of CMV infection plus the relevant HLA type. The ex vivo response was dominated by HLA-C-restricted CMV-specific TCR beta clonotypes, which also provided the single most frequent clonotype in two of eight donors.

Sequencing relied on an Illumina HiSeq 1500. TCRdb handled the public reads itself, with Q25 trimming in fastp and clone calling in MiXCR, and kept productive beta chains. A single entry per CDR3 protein holds the most common genes and DNA from its merged rows. For this sample there are 150,000 or so distinct CDR3 sequences; under 8.5% appear just once. The top ten clonotypes cover approximately 19% of the sample. The sample holds many counts of this clonotype. Its target antigen remains unknown. Per-base qualities were not stored, and no clone one base away is much larger. The CDR3 numbers 13 residues from cysteine through phenylalanine. Here the CDR3 DNA is all that survives: 39 bases in frame from base 1. Trimming costs V 1 base and J 5 bases, and their ends lie 6 bases apart.

The chain employs TRBV12-3 or TRBV12-4 and TRBJ1-5; the D gene remains uncertain. The source material was PBMCs. This receptor was obtained from a human donor in good health (CMV status not recorded). Some clones in this sample may be carry-over from other donors' samples. The DNA is as follows: TGTGCCAGCAGTTTAGGGTTCGATCAGCCCCAGCATTTT. Translated, this gives CASSLGFDQPQHF.